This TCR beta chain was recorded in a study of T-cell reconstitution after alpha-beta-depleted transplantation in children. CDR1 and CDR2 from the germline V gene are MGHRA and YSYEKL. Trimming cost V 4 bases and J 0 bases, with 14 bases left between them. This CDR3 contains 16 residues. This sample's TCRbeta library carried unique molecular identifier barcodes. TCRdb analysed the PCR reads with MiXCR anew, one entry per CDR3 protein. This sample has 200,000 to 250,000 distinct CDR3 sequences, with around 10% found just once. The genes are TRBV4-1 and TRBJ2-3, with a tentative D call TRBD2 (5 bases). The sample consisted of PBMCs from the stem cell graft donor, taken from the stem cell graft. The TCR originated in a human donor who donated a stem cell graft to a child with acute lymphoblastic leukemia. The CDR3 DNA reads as TGCGCCAGCAGCCGGGAGCCCAGTTGGAGCACAGATACGCAGTATTTT. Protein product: CASSREPSWSTDTQYF.